These T cell receptor beta chains were read from a single sample in a study of PD-1 blockade in classical Hodgkin lymphoma. TCRdb keeps only in-frame clones here, not all; method: immunoSEQ multiplex PCR. The repertoire holds 15,000 to 20,000 clones, with 75% as singletons. The sequencing used CD4+ T cells from blood, collected before the fourth cycle of nivolumab. The origin of the receptors is a human donor with classical Hodgkin lymphoma. Both conserved end residues are part of each CDR3. The order of the fields is clone size, V gene, D gene, J gene, CDR3 protein, CDR3 DNA. A D gene is named only where the DNA matches it firmly. A row's size may be missing; if present it is once, few, many or a size class.

clone_size: -; v_call: TRBV5-1; d_call: -; j_call: TRBJ2-5; cdr3_aa: CASNDNFGTGETQYF; cdr3_nt: TGCGCCAGCAACGATAACTTCGGGACGGGAGAGACCCAGTACTTC
clone_size: -; v_call: TRBV19; d_call: -; j_call: TRBJ1-5; cdr3_aa: CASRRERQPQHF; cdr3_nt: TGTGCCAGTAGAAGGGAACGCCAGCCCCAGCATTTT
clone_size: -; v_call: TRBV7-8; d_call: TRBD2; j_call: TRBJ2-1; cdr3_aa: CASSLSSGTYNEQFF; cdr3_nt: TGTGCCAGCAGCTTAAGCAGCGGGACCTACAATGAGCAGTTCTTC
clone_size: -; v_call: TRBV29-1; d_call: -; j_call: TRBJ2-5; cdr3_aa: CSVEHGQETQYF; cdr3_nt: TGCAGCGTTGAACACGGACAAGAGACCCAGTACTTC
clone_size: -; v_call: TRBV11-1; d_call: TRBD1; j_call: TRBJ1-4; cdr3_aa: CASSFRQGEKLFF; cdr3_nt: TGTGCCAGCAGCTTCAGACAGGGCGAAAAACTGTTTTTT
clone_size: few; v_call: TRBV10-3; d_call: -; j_call: TRBJ1-5; cdr3_aa: CAISPGLGTYSNQPQHF; cdr3_nt: TGTGCCATCAGTCCGGGGTTGGGCACGTATAGCAATCAGCCCCAGCATTTT
clone_size: -; v_call: TRBV11-2; d_call: -; j_call: TRBJ2-2; cdr3_aa: CASSATQGTGELFF; cdr3_nt: TGTGCCAGCAGCGCTACCCAGGGCACCGGGGAGCTGTTTTTT
clone_size: few; v_call: TRBV2; d_call: -; j_call: TRBJ1-1; cdr3_aa: CASSAREDTEAFF; cdr3_nt: TGTGCCAGCAGTGCTCGGGAGGACACTGAAGCTTTCTTT
clone_size: -; v_call: TRBV6-5; d_call: -; j_call: TRBJ1-3; cdr3_aa: CASTRDGSSGNTIYF; cdr3_nt: TGTGCCAGCACCCGGGACGGGAGCTCTGGAAACACCATATATTTT
clone_size: -; v_call: TRBV7-8; d_call: -; j_call: TRBJ1-2; cdr3_aa: CASSLRSGGANYGYTF; cdr3_nt: TGTGCCAGCAGCTTACGGAGCGGGGGCGCGAACTATGGCTACACCTTC
clone_size: -; v_call: TRBV6-5; d_call: -; j_call: TRBJ2-2; cdr3_aa: CASSYSGTTNTGELFF; cdr3_nt: TGTGCCAGCAGTTACTCCGGGACGACCAACACCGGGGAGCTGTTTTTT